The rows below give T cell receptor beta chains drawn from one sample of a study of cytomegalovirus exposure and HLA in healthy donors. Profiled with immunoSEQ multiplex PCR; TCRdb holds only in-frame clones, not every one. The table lists 72,000 or so clones, around 70% of them singletons. Sequenced: PBMCs. These receptors all stem from a human donor in good health. CDR3s include the opening cysteine and the closing phenylalanine or tryptophan. Fields, in order: V gene, J gene, clone size, D gene, CDR3 protein, CDR3 DNA. The D gene is left open where the match is weak. Some rows have no size entry. The others give once, few or many, or a class for an expanded clone.

>TRBV4-1|TRBJ1-4|few|NA
CASSQVSREGKLFF
TGCGCCAGCAGCCAAGTGTCAAGGGAGGGAAAACTGTTTTTT
>TRBV7-3|TRBJ2-1|once|TRBD2
CASSLRTSGYNEQFF
TGTGCCAGCAGCTTAAGAACTAGCGGTTACAATGAGCAGTTCTTC
>TRBV11-1|TRBJ1-1|NA|NA
CASSLEQPTEAFF
TGTGCCAGCAGCTTAGAACAGCCCACTGAAGCTTTCTTT
>TRBV18|TRBJ2-5|NA|TRBD2
CASSPRLARETQYF
TGTGCCAGCTCACCAAGACTAGCCCGAGAGACCCAGTACTTC
>TRBV19|TRBJ1-3|NA|TRBD1
CASSTSWTGSGNTTYF
TGTGCCAGTAGTACGAGTTGGACAGGCTCTGGAAACACCACATATTTT
>TRBV7-7|TRBJ2-1|NA|TRBD1
CASSAKGQFYNEQFF
TGTGCTAGCAGCGCCAAGGGACAGTTCTACAATGAGCAGTTCTTC
>TRBV5-1|TRBJ1-2|NA|TRBD1
CASSLGGGVINYGYTF
TGCGCCAGCAGCTTGGGAGGGGGCGTCATTAACTATGGCTACACCTTC
>TRBV4-1|TRBJ2-7|NA|NA
CASSPRGAGVSYEQYF
TGCGCCAGCAGCCCCCGGGGGGCAGGGGTTTCCTACGAGCAGTACTTC
>TRBV7-9|TRBJ1-4|NA|NA
CASSARVGRANEKLFF
TGTGCCAGCAGCGCTAGGGTTGGCAGGGCTAATGAAAAACTGTTTTTT
>TRBV14|TRBJ2-7|NA|TRBD2
CATNLAPAGEQYF
TGTGCCACCAACCTAGCGCCAGCGGGGGAGCAGTACTTC
>TRBV11-2|TRBJ1-1|NA|TRBD1
CASSLDRGQGADTEAFF
TGTGCCAGCAGCTTAGATAGGGGACAGGGGGCGGACACTGAAGCTTTCTTT
>TRBV5-1|TRBJ2-3|NA|TRBD1
CASSSLPTGVVDTQYF
TGCGCCAGCAGCTCCCTCCCGACAGGGGTGGTAGATACGCAGTATTTT